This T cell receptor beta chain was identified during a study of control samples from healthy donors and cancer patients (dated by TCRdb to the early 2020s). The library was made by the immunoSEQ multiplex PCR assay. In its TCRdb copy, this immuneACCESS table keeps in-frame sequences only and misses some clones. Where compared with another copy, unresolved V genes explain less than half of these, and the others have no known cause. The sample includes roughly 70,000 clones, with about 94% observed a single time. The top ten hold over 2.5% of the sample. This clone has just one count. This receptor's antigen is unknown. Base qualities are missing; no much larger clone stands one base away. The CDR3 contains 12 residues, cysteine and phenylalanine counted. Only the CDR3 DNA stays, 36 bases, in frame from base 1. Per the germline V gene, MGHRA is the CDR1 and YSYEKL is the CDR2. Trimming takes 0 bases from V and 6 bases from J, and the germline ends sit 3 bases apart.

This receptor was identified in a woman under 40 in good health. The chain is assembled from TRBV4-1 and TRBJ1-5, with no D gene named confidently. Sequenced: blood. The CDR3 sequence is CASSQEGQPQHF. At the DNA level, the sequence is TGCGCCAGCAGCCAAGAGGGTCAGCCCCAGCATTTT.